The text below deals with one TCR beta chain. Its antigen is still unknown. These data are taken from a study of T cell responses to AZD1222 COVID-19 vaccine. With 6 bases clipped from V and 2 bases from J, the junction kept 1 base outside the gene matches. The CDR3 has 13 residues. Per the germline V gene, CDR1 is MGHRA and CDR2 is YSYEKL. Findings and caveats of the study: White British ancestry dominated among donors, who included more females, and clonal diversity was possibly underestimated. Sampling that yielded the repertoires occurred only after the peak T cell response. Baseline serology detected seropositivity in only a handful of AZD1222 recipients.

Measured with immunoSEQ multiplex PCR; TCRdb has only the in-frame clones, and not every one. Of 150,000 to 200,000 clones detected, around 94% appear once; the ten largest clones hold about 4.6%. This TCR was recovered from an adult who received the AZD1222 COVID-19 vaccine. Sequences were derived from peripheral blood, sampled 28 days after the second AZD1222 dose. The V call is TRBV4-1, the J call TRBJ1-3; 7 bases agree with TRBD1. Written as DNA, the CDR3 is TGCGCCAGCAGTGACAGGGCTGGAAACACCATATATTTT. Amino acids: CASSDRAGNTIYF.